This is a list of T cell receptor beta chains from one sample in a study of Ad26.COV2.S vaccination and SARS-CoV-2 variants. Some clones are missing from TCRdb's copy, which holds only in-frame ones; the method was immunoSEQ multiplex PCR. The data show 200,000 to 300,000 clones, with roughly 90% seen just once and approximately 12% held by the top ten. Here the sequenced sample was peripheral blood, taken in a trial of Ad26.COV2.S vaccine versus placebo. These receptors were obtained from a person between 18 and 65 years old who received the Ad26.COV2.S COVID-19 vaccine or a placebo. Each CDR3 is given with its conserved first and last residue. Each record gives: J gene, V gene, D gene, clone size, CDR3 protein, CDR3 DNA. The D gene is left open where the match is weak. Some rows mark clone size as missing; the rest say once, few, many or name a class of expanded clone.

TRBJ2-7,TRBV7-9,NA,NA,CASSSTAYEQYF,TGTGCCAGCAGCTCAACAGCTTACGAGCAGTACTTC
TRBJ2-3,TRBV20-1,TRBD2,NA,CSASYLAGGPLDTQYF,TGCAGTGCTAGTTATCTAGCGGGAGGGCCGCTAGATACGCAGTATTTT
TRBJ1-2,TRBV28,NA,NA,CASSPDSYGYTF,TGTGCCAGCAGCCCCGATTCCTATGGCTACACCTTC
TRBJ1-1,TRBV7-2,TRBD1,NA,CASRVDRGGTEAFF,TGTGCCAGCAGAGTCGACAGGGGGGGCACTGAAGCTTTCTTT
TRBJ2-5,TRBV19,NA,NA,CASRSGLSPQETQYF,TGTGCCAGTAGATCGGGACTCAGCCCCCAAGAGACCCAGTACTTC
TRBJ2-1,TRBV13,NA,NA,CASSLMWNEDEQFF,TGTGCCAGCAGCTTAATGTGGAATGAGGATGAGCAGTTCTTC
TRBJ2-7,TRBV6-5,NA,NA,CASSSPPHEQYF,TGTGCCAGCAGCTCTCCCCCCCACGAGCAGTACTTC
TRBJ2-3,TRBV28,TRBD2,NA,CASSPRTSGLTDTQYF,TGTGCCAGCAGTCCTCGGACTAGCGGACTCACAGATACGCAGTATTTT
TRBJ1-4,TRBV4-3,NA,few,CASSQAQQGRGEKLFF,TGCGCCAGCAGCCAAGCTCAGCAGGGCCGGGGTGAAAAACTGTTTTTT
TRBJ2-3,TRBV28,NA,NA,CASSLRLVDSDTQYF,TGTGCCAGCAGTTTGCGGCTAGTGGATTCAGATACGCAGTATTTT
TRBJ2-3,TRBV6-5,TRBD2,NA,CASSYNSGGITDTQYF,TGTGCCAGCAGTTATAATAGCGGGGGGATCACAGATACGCAGTATTTT
TRBJ2-7,TRBV27,NA,NA,CASSLATGDGQYF,TGTGCCAGCAGCCTTGCGACGGGGGACGGGCAGTACTTC
TRBJ1-3,TRBV7-9,TRBD1,NA,CASSPRTGRSGNTIYF,TGTGCCAGCAGCCCCCGGACAGGGCGCTCTGGAAACACCATATATTTT
TRBJ1-1,TRBV2,NA,few,CASSEASIGITGAEAFF,TGTGCCAGCAGTGAAGCGTCAATTGGTATAACGGGTGCTGAAGCTTTCTTT
TRBJ2-4,TRBV7-2,TRBD1,NA,CASSFRQGVSYF,TGTGCCAGCAGTTTCCGACAGGGCGTCTCTTACTTC
TRBJ2-2,TRBV27,TRBD1,NA,CASSSTPGTGVTGELFF,TGTGCCAGCAGTTCGACCCCCGGGACAGGGGTTACCGGGGAGCTGTTTTTT
TRBJ1-1,TRBV5-4,NA,NA,CASSAVTGWNTEAFF,TGTGCCAGCAGCGCGGTGACAGGTTGGAACACTGAAGCTTTCTTT
TRBJ1-1,TRBV27,NA,NA,CASSYQGRTEAFF,TGTGCCAGCAGCTACCAGGGTCGCACTGAAGCTTTCTTT
TRBJ2-7,TRBV12-5,NA,NA,CASVQDSQYF,TGTGCTAGTGTTCAGGACAGCCAGTACTTC
TRBJ2-7,TRBV7-2,NA,NA,CASSFPQAREQYF,TGTGCCAGCAGCTTCCCCCAAGCGAGGGAGCAGTACTTC
TRBJ1-1,TRBV28,NA,NA,CASSLVQGIANTEAFF,TGTGCCAGCAGTTTAGTGCAAGGTATCGCAAACACTGAAGCTTTCTTT
TRBJ2-1,TRBV29-1,NA,NA,CSVVKVSYNEQFF,TGCAGCGTTGTGAAGGTCTCCTACAATGAGCAGTTCTTC
TRBJ2-1,TRBV18,TRBD2,once,CASSTGLAGGNEQFF,TGTGCCAGCTCAACAGGGCTAGCGGGAGGAAATGAGCAGTTCTTC
TRBJ2-1,TRBV24-1,NA,once,CATSDPGTRQFF,TGTGCCACCAGTGATCCGGGAACGCGGCAGTTCTTC
TRBJ2-2,TRBV3-1/TRBV3-2,NA,NA,CASSQDLIVGELFF,TGTGCCAGCAGCCAAGATCTTATTGTCGGGGAGCTGTTTTTT
TRBJ2-2,TRBV19,TRBD1,once,CASSPSPGTGLSGELFF,TGTGCCAGTAGCCCAAGTCCCGGGACAGGGTTGTCCGGGGAGCTGTTTTTT
TRBJ2-7,TRBV4-3,NA,NA,CASSQERGLTGHGVYF,TGCGCCAGCAGCCAAGAACGGGGGCTGACGGGTCATGGGGTGTACTTC
TRBJ2-7,TRBV3-1/TRBV3-2,TRBD2,NA,CASSQDLTSGEPYEQYF,TGTGCCAGCAGCCAAGATCTGACTAGCGGAGAACCCTACGAGCAGTACTTC
TRBJ1-5,TRBV6-5,NA,NA,CASGRQSNQPQHF,TGTGCCAGCGGAAGACAGAGCAATCAGCCCCAGCATTTT
TRBJ2-1,TRBV5-1,NA,NA,CASSQGAPQNEQFF,TGCGCCAGCAGCCAGGGCGCCCCCCAAAATGAGCAGTTCTTC
TRBJ2-5,TRBV3-1/TRBV3-2,TRBD1,NA,CASSLEDRPQETQYF,TGTGCCAGCAGCCTCGAGGACAGGCCCCAGGAGACCCAGTACTTC
TRBJ2-7,TRBV9,NA,NA,CASSAPGPLGYEQYF,TGTGCCAGCAGCGCCCCTGGGCCCTTAGGCTACGAGCAGTACTTC
TRBJ2-1,TRBV2,NA,NA,CASMGDEQFF,TGTGCCAGCATGGGGGATGAGCAGTTCTTC
TRBJ2-5,TRBV6-5,NA,NA,CASSYSLKGIQETQYF,TGTGCCAGCAGTTACTCGTTGAAGGGGATCCAAGAGACCCAGTACTTC
TRBJ1-5,TRBV6-2/TRBV6-3,NA,NA,CASSYSSQGYQPQHF,TGTGCCAGCAGTTACTCGAGCCAGGGTTATCAGCCCCAGCATTTT
TRBJ1-5,TRBV28,NA,NA,CASSLSPGPQHF,TGTGCCAGCAGTTTATCCCCTGGGCCCCAGCATTTT
TRBJ2-5,TRBV13,TRBD2,NA,CASSPPLGSGGAGNKETQYF,TGTGCCAGCAGCCCCCCCCTTGGGAGCGGGGGGGCCGGGAACAAAGAGACCCAGTACTTC
TRBJ2-1,TRBV29-1,NA,NA,CSVERGNEQFF,TGCAGCGTTGAGAGGGGAAATGAGCAGTTCTTC
TRBJ1-4,TRBV11-2,NA,once,CASSERQGNEKLFF,TGTGCCAGCAGCGAGCGCCAGGGGAACGAAAAACTGTTTTTT
TRBJ1-3,TRBV28,TRBD1,NA,CASSLIGRDRVFEDTIYF,TGTGCCAGCAGTTTAATCGGCCGAGACAGGGTCTTCGAGGACACCATATATTTT
TRBJ2-7,TRBV27,TRBD2,few,CASSRTSASSYEQYF,TGTGCCAGCAGCCGGACTAGCGCTAGCTCCTACGAGCAGTACTTC
TRBJ2-3,TRBV3-1/TRBV3-2,NA,NA,CASSLLSGGPRDTQYF,TGTGCCAGCAGCCTTCTTAGTGGGGGCCCGAGGGATACGCAGTATTTT
TRBJ1-6,TRBV18,TRBD1,NA,CASSPDRATNSPLHF,TGTGCCAGCTCACCCGACAGGGCCACTAATTCACCCCTCCACTTT
TRBJ2-1,TRBV27,NA,NA,CASRLSLGLGNEQFF,TGTGCCAGCAGACTTAGTCTAGGGTTAGGGAATGAGCAGTTCTTC
TRBJ2-7,TRBV7-2,TRBD2,NA,CASSLASGDTYEQYF,TGTGCCAGCAGCTTAGCTAGCGGGGATACCTACGAGCAGTACTTC
TRBJ1-3,TRBV10-3,NA,NA,CAISESRRTLSGNTIYF,TGTGCCATCAGTGAGAGTAGGCGCACACTCTCTGGAAACACCATATATTTT
TRBJ2-5,TRBV6-5,NA,NA,CASSYSARHPQETQYF,TGTGCCAGCAGTTACTCAGCCAGGCACCCCCAAGAGACCCAGTACTTC
TRBJ2-1,TRBV12-5,NA,NA,CASGLTPTNEQFF,TGTGCTAGTGGTTTAACCCCCACCAATGAGCAGTTCTTC
TRBJ2-3,TRBV19,NA,once,CASTQLHTDTQYF,TGTGCCAGTACTCAACTTCACACAGATACGCAGTATTTT
TRBJ2-1,TRBV5-1,TRBD1,NA,CASSPGFFLDRALSYNEQFF,TGCGCCAGCAGCCCAGGCTTTTTCTTGGACAGGGCTCTCTCCTACAATGAGCAGTTCTTC
TRBJ2-2,TRBV4-3,NA,NA,CASSQGRVLPPANTGELFF,TGCGCCAGCAGCCAAGGAAGGGTACTGCCTCCCGCGAACACCGGGGAGCTGTTTTTT
TRBJ1-2,TRBV6-5,NA,NA,CASRAKNYGYTF,TGTGCCAGCAGGGCCAAAAACTATGGCTACACCTTC
TRBJ1-6,TRBV6-1,TRBD1,NA,CASSEYGQGVFPLHF,TGTGCCAGCAGTGAATACGGACAGGGAGTGTTCCCCCTCCACTTT
TRBJ2-7,TRBV21-1,NA,NA,CASEQGSSYEQYF,TGTGCCAGCGAACAGGGTTCTTCCTACGAGCAGTACTTC
TRBJ2-1,TRBV9,NA,NA,CASSASTSSDEQFF,TGTGCCAGCAGCGCCTCGACTTCATCGGATGAGCAGTTCTTC